This T cell receptor (beta chain) was sequenced during a study of early T cells in non-severe SARS-CoV-2 infection. Whole-study results and caveats: Private and CD4 specificities were missed by VDJdb matching, skewed to anti-spike CD8.

As part of library construction, unique molecular identifiers were attached to individual cDNA molecules. TCRdb passed the 5' RACE reads through MiXCR, listing each CDR3 protein once. Of some 85,000 distinct CDR3 sequences in the sample, about an eighth were seen once. This clonotype has a count of ten or more. Its antigen is not identified. V was trimmed by 0 bases and J by 3 bases, leaving 12 bases between them. Germline assignment: CDR1 SGHRS and CDR2 YFSETQ. This CDR3 is built from 15 residues. The clonotype originates from an adult who was a healthcare worker with PCR-confirmed SARS-CoV-2 infection or an uninfected control (not recorded which). Sequenced sample: whole blood. The V call is TRBV5-1, the J call TRBJ1-1; perhaps TRBD1 as D (5 bases). The CDR3 spells CASSLAAGRDTEAFF. Written as DNA, the CDR3 is TGCGCCAGCAGCTTGGCGGCAGGGCGCGACACTGAAGCTTTCTTT.